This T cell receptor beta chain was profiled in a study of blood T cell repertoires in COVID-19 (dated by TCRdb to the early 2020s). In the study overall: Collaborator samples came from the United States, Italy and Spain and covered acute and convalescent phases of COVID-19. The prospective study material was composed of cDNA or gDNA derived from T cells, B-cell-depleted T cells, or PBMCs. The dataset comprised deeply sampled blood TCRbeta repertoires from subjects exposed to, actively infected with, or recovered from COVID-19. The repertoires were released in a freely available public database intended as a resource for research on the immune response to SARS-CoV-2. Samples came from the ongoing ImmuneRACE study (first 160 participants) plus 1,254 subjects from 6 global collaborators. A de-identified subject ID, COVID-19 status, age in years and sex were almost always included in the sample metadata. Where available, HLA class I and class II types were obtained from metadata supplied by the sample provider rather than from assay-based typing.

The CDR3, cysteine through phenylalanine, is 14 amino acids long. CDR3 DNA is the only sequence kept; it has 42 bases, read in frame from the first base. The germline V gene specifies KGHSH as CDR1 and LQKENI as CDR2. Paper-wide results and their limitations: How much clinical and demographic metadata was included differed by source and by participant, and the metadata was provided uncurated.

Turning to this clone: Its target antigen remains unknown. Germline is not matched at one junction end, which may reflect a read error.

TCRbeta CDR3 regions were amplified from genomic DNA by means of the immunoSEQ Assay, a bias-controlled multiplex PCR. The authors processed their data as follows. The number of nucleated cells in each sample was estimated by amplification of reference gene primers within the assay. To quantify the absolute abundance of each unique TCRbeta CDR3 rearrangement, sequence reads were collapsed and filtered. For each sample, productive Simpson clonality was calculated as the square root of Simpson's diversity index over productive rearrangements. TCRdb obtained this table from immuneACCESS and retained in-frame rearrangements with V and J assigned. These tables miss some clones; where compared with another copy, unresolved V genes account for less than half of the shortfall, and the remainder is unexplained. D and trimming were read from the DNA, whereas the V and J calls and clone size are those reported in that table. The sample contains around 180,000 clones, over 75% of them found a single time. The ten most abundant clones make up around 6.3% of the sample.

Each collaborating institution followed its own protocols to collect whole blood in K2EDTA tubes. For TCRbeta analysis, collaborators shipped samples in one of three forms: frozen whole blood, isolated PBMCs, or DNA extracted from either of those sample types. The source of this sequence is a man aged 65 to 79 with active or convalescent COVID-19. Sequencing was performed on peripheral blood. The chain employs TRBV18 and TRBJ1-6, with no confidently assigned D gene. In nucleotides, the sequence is TGTGCCAGCTCTCCACCAGGAGGTGATTCACCCCTCCACTTT. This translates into CASSPPGGDSPLHF. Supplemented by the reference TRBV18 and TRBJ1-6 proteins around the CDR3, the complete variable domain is NAGVMQNPRHLVRRRGQEARLRCSPMKGHSHVYWYRQLPEEGLKFMVYLQKENIIDESGMPKERFSAEFPKEGPSILRIQQVVRGDSAAYFCASSPPGGDSPLHFGNGTRLTVT.